This passage covers 13 T cell receptor beta chains from one sample sequenced in a study of HIV-infected patients and healthy controls. TCRdb recomputed calls from the 5' RACE reads with MiXCR, one row per CDR3 protein. The sample records around 67,000 distinct CDR3 sequences, less than 20% being singletons. The specimen sequenced was CD4+ T cells from blood. These receptors all stem from a human donor in good health.

There are a few counts of this clonotype. This chain joins TRBV5-1 and TRBJ2-7, with D possibly matching TRBD1 (6 bases). Trimming removed 2 bases at V and 4 bases at J, with 10 bases between. The CDR3 covers 13 residues. CDR1 is SGHRS, CDR2 YFSETQ, per germline. The CDR3 spells CASSFGQRYEQYF. CDR3 DNA sequence: TGCGCCAGCAGCTTCGGACAGAGGTACGAGCAGTACTTC.

This clonotype was found a few times. The V gene is TRBV9, the J gene TRBJ2-7; D perhaps matches TRBD2 (5 bases). The CDR3 length is 15 residues. Between the trimmed V and J ends, which lost 0 bases and 3 bases, there was a span of 13 bases. Germline V lookup: CDR1 SGDLS, CDR2 YYNGEE. Here the CDR3 reads CASSVGGSGSYEQYF. Here the CDR3 DNA reads TGTGCCAGCAGCGTAGGAGGGAGCGGTAGCTACGAGCAGTACTTC.

This clonotype was counted between two and nine times. The V and J genes are TRBV20-1 and TRBJ1-1; possible D gene TRBD1, 6 bases. Germline CDR1 DFQATT, CDR2 SNEGSKA (reference sequence). The CDR3 is 14 residues long. V gave up 3 bases and J gave up 1 base, with 12 bases separating them. The CDR3 sequence is CSARTDSKNTEAFF. The CDR3 nucleotides are TGCAGTGCTAGGACGGACAGTAAGAACACTGAAGCTTTCTTT.

V usage is TRBV19 and J usage is TRBJ1-1; 7 bases match TRBD1. This CDR3 comprises 15 residues. The germline V gene has CDR1 LNHDA and CDR2 SQIVND (reference sequence). V was clipped by 8 bases and J by 0 bases; unmatched bases: 9. CDR3 residues: CASQGQLYLNTEAFF. CDR3 sequence (DNA): TGTGCCAGTCAGGGACAGCTTTATCTGAACACTGAAGCTTTCTTT.

The chain joins TRBV2 to TRBJ2-6; TRBD1 agrees at 7 bases. CDR3 length: 17 residues. Germline CDR1 is SNHLY and CDR2 is FYNNEI. V was pared by 6 bases and J by 0 bases, with 8 bases of the junction left unmatched. The DNA of the CDR3 is TGTGCCAGCAGGAGGGACAGACAAATCTCTGGGGCCAACGTCCTGACTTTC. It encodes CASRRDRQISGANVLTF.

This clonotype has ten or more counts. V and J are TRBV7-9 and TRBJ2-6, with 7 bases lining up with TRBD2. Germline-derived CDR1 and CDR2 are SEHNR and FQNEAQ (reference sequence). The trim removed 2 bases at V and 1 base at J, leaving 5 bases unmatched. CDR3 length: 17 residues. The CDR3: CASSLYGGGSGANVLTF. The CDR3 nucleotides are TGTGCCAGCAGCTTATATGGCGGGGGATCTGGGGCCAACGTCCTGACTTTC.

This chain uses TRBV4-3 with TRBJ2-3; 11 bases are shared with TRBD2. Germline V lookup: CDR1 LGHNA, CDR2 YSLEER. The J segment lost 6 bases and the V segment lost 4 bases, leaving 21 bases of the junction unmatched. The length of the CDR3 is 20 residues. In nucleotides, the CDR3 is TGCGCCAGCAGCCCGAAAGTTCTAGCGGGAGGAACGGTCAGTAGGGATACGCAGTATTTT. This gives the protein CASSPKVLAGGTVSRDTQYF.

This clonotype was counted at least ten times. V usage is TRBV2 and J usage is TRBJ2-7; D perhaps matches TRBD2 (6 bases). The length of the CDR3 is 14 residues. The V and J ends lost 6 bases and 0 bases respectively, with 12 bases between them. The germline V gene encodes CDR1 SNHLY and CDR2 FYNNEI. The CDR3 reads CASRRGRSSYEQYF. The DNA for the CDR3 is TGTGCCAGCAGGCGGGGACGGAGCTCCTACGAGCAGTACTTC.

This clonotype was recorded a few times. The chain carries TRBV29-1 and TRBJ2-3, with D tentatively TRBD1 or TRBD2 (5 bases each). The germline CDR1 and CDR2 sequences are SQVTM and ANQGSEA. V lost 7 bases, J lost 6 bases, and 14 bases lay in between. This CDR3 has 12 residues. The CDR3 DNA follows: TGCAGCGGGGAGTTGGGGCGGGATACGCAGTATTTT. Translation gives CSGELGRDTQYF.

The sample holds a few counts of this clonotype. This chain connects TRBV3-1 to TRBJ1-5; 8 bases are shared with TRBD1. Germline lookup yields CDR1 LGHDT and CDR2 YNNKEL (reference sequence). The CDR3 is 14 residues long. Unmatched junction bases numbered 6, after V lost 4 bases and J lost 7 bases. The CDR3 loop reads CASSPGTGRQPQHF. CDR3 nucleotides: TGTGCCAGCAGCCCTGGGACAGGCAGGCAGCCCCAGCATTTT.

This clonotype was picked up many times. V gene TRBV6-1 combines with J gene TRBJ2-7; no clear D gene. The CDR3 has 12 residues. V was shortened by 2 bases and J by 9 bases, with 11 bases between the two germline ends. CDR1 and CDR2 (germline): MNHNS, SASEGT. The DNA of the CDR3 is TGTGCCAGCAGTGAACCCCTCGTCAGGCAGTACTTC. It encodes CASSEPLVRQYF.

This sequence joins TRBV12-3 or TRBV12-4 and TRBJ1-1, with 10 nucleotides matching TRBD1. CDR3 length equals 13 residues. Trimming at V came to 9 bases and at J to 4 bases, leaving 5 bases not matched to a gene. The DNA of the CDR3 is TGTGCCAGTACGGGACAGGGGATCACTGAAGCTTTCTTT. Its translation is CASTGQGITEAFF.

V usage is TRBV6-1 and J usage is TRBJ2-7; D may be TRBD2 (6 bases). Germline CDR1 MNHNS, CDR2 SASEGT. The CDR3 spans 15 residues. V dropped 3 bases and J dropped 5 bases, with 17 bases sitting between them. The CDR3 nucleotides read TGTGCCAGCAGTGAGCCGTATGAGGGAGGCCACGAGCAGTACTTC. It specifies CASSEPYEGGHEQYF.